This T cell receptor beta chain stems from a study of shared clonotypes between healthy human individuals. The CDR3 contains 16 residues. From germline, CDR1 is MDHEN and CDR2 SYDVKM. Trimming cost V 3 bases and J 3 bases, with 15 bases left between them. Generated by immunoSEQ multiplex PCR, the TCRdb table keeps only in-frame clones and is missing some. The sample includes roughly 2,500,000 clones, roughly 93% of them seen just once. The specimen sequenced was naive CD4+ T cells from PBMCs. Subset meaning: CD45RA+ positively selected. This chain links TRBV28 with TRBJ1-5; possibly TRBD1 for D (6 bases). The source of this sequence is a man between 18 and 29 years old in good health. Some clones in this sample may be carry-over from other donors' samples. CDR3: CASSFTGQYFNQPQHF. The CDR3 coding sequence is TGTGCCAGCAGTTTTACGGGACAATACTTCAATCAGCCCCAGCATTTT.